This T cell receptor beta chain was found in a study of human T cells and chemical hapten exposure. This CDR3 is 14 amino acids long. CDR1 MNHEY and CDR2 SMNVEV come from the germline V gene (reference sequence). V shed 7 bases and J 11 bases; nucleotides not matched to a gene: 10. TCRdb fed the RACE reads into MiXCR, producing one record per CDR3 protein. The table has fewer than 150,000 distinct CDR3 sequences, roughly 14% seen once. The table lists this clonotype with many counts. Noted time point: pre-sensitization, week 0. The treatment: therapeutic diphenylcyclopropenone sensitization with weekly scalp DPC.

This material consisted of whole blood, taken in connection with sensitization to the hapten diphenylcyclopropenone (DPC). The gene calls are TRBV27 and TRBJ2-1; 11 bases match TRBD2. The sequence derives from a woman between 18 and 30 years old with alopecia areata. Some clones in this sample may be carry-over from other donors' samples. The CDR3 nucleotides are TGTGCCAGCACCCGGACTAGCGGGTCCTCTCAGCAGTTCTTC. This translates into CASTRTSGSSQQFF.